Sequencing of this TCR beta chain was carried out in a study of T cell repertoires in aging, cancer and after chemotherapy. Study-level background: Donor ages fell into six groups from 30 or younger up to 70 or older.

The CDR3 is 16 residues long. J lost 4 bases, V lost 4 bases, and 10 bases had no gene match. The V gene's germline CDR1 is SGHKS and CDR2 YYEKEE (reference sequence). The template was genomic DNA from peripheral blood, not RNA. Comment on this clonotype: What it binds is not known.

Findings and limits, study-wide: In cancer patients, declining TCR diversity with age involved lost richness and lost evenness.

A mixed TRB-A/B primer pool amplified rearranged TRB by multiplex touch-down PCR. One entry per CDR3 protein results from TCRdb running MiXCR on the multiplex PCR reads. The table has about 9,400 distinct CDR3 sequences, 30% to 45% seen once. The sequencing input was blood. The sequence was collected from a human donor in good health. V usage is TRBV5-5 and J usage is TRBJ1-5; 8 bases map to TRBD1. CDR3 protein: CASSGQGRTLNQPQHF. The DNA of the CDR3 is TGTGCCAGCAGCGGACAGGGACGGACCTTAAATCAGCCCCAGCATTTT.